This T cell receptor beta chain originates from a study of T-cell memory formation after mild COVID-19. Germline assignment: CDR1 SNHLY and CDR2 FYNNEI. This CDR3 is 14 amino acids long. Trimming shortened V by 6 bases and J by 4 bases, and 12 bases separated the two germline ends. This clonotype has only a few counts. Antigen unknown. Sample barcodes and UMIs were carried by the TCR alpha and TCR beta cDNA libraries that 5'RACE generated with constant-segment primers. TCRdb analysed the 5' RACE reads with MiXCR anew, one entry per CDR3 protein. The sample consists of under 650,000 distinct CDR3 sequences, approximately 19% of them appearing once. Study-level findings and limits: Clones contracting over day 15 to 85 were CD4/CD8 balanced, with later expanders leaning CD4+. CD4+ clones that contracted lay mainly in CM and EM; CD8+ ones lay in EMRA.

The chain joins TRBV2 to TRBJ1-4; D perhaps matches TRBD1 (5 bases). This TCR came from an adult woman who had mild COVID-19 (a few samples of this study predate the infection). Cell type and time point are not known. The sequenced sample consisted of PBMCs or a T cell subset sorted from them (not recorded which). CDR3 in amino acids: CASRSSGGNEKLFF. In nucleotides, the CDR3 is TGTGCCAGCAGGAGTTCGGGGGGTAATGAAAAACTGTTTTTT.